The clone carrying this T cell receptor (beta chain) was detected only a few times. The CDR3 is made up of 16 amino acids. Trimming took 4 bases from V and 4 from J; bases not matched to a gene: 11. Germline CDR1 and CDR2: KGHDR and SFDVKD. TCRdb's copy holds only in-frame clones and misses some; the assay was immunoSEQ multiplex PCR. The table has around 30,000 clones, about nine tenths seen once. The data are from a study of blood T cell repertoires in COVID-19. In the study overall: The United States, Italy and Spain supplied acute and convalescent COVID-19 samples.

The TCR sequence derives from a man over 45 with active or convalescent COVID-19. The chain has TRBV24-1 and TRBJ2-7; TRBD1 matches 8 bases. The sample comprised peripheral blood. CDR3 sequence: CATSDPDRVPSYEQYF. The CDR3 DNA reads TGTGCCACCAGTGACCCGGACAGGGTGCCCTCATACGAGCAGTACTTC.